This T cell receptor beta chain was retrieved from a study of blood T cell repertoires in COVID-19. Study-level background: Both acute and convalescent COVID-19 samples were obtained from the United States, Italy and Spain. PBMCs, B-cell-depleted T cells, or T cells were the source of the cDNA or gDNA that made up the material.

Per the original methods: Reference gene primer amplification yielded estimated nucleated cell counts. Produced via immunoSEQ multiplex PCR; TCRdb's table is partial and in-frame only. That table furnishes V, J and clone size, whereas the DNA furnished D and trimming. The table records tens of thousands of clones, about 83% of them present only once. The count of this clone is one. This CDR3 spans 11 amino acids. Germline CDR1 is GTSNPN and CDR2 is SVGIG (reference sequence). Trimming left V 3 bases short and J 3 bases short, with 5 bases between. This sequence joins TRBV30 and TRBJ1-2; D call uncertain. The sequencing input was peripheral blood. This TCR came from a human donor in a cohort sampled during active COVID-19. DNA for the CDR3: TGTGCCTGGAGACTAGACTATGGCTACACCTTC. This encodes CAWRLDYGYTF.